The sample holds one count of the clone carrying this T cell receptor beta chain. In the authors' methods: Estimation of nucleated cell counts was performed using reference gene primer amplification. Here immunoSEQ multiplex PCR was the method, and the copy in TCRdb shows in-frame clones only, minus some. D and trimming were read from the DNA, whereas the V and J calls and clone size are those reported in that table. The sample consists of fewer than 120,000 clones, over 65% of them appearing once. The data are from a study of blood T cell repertoires in COVID-19. Across the whole study: The study drew acute and convalescent COVID-19 samples from the United States, Italy and Spain. PBMCs, B-cell-depleted T cells, or T cells provided the cDNA or gDNA that made up the material.

V was shortened by 4 bases and J by 4 bases, with 17 bases between the two germline ends. The CDR3 extends over 15 amino acids. Germline V gene lookup returns CDR1 SGHAT and CDR2 FQNNGV. This chain uses TRBV11-2 with TRBJ2-7; tentative D call: TRBD2 (6 bases). The specimen sequenced was peripheral blood. The receptor comes from a woman aged 80 or over with acute or convalescent COVID-19. CDR3: CASSSAPGGVYEQYF. The CDR3 region has the DNA TGTGCCAGCAGCTCCGCTCCTGGCGGGGTTTACGAGCAGTACTTC. Full variable domain (remainder filled in from reference TRBV11-2 and TRBJ2-7): EAGVAQSPRYKIIEKRQSVAFWCNPISGHATLYWYQQILGQGPKLLIQFQNNGVVDDSQLPKDRFSAERLKGVDSTLKIQPAKLEDSAVYLCASSSAPGGVYEQYFGPGTRLTVT.